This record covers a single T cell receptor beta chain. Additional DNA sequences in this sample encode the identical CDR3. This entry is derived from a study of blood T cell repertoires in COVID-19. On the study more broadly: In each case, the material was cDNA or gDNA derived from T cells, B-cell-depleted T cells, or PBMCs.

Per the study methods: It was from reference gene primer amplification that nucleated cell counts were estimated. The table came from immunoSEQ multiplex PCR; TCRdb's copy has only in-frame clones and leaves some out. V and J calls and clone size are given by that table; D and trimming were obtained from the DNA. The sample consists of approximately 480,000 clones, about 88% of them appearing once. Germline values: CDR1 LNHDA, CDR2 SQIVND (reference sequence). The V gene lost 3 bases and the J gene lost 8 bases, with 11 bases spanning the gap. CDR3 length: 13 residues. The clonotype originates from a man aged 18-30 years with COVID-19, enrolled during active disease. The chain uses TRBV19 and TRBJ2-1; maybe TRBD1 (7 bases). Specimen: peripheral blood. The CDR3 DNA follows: TGTGCCAGTAGTATTCAGGGGGGCGATGAGCAGTTCTTC. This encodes CASSIQGGDEQFF.